The entry below gives a single TCR beta chain sequence along with its context. No antigen is known for it. This sample was included in a study of cytomegalovirus exposure and HLA in healthy donors. Trimming took 4 bases from V and 0 from J, leaving 10 bases between them. The CDR3 contains 14 residues. The V gene's germline CDR1 is SGDLS and CDR2 YYNGEE. Study conclusions and caveats: Later genetic work tied a missense DCLRE1C variant to beta-chain V and J trimming. At a 0.05 false discovery rate, a later analysis found 18,000 or so TCR beta sequences to be associated with HLA alleles. The classifier reportedly diagnosed cytomegalovirus status with high sensitivity and specificity.

A multiplex PCR was run with 60 Vbeta primers and 13 Jbeta primers. Generated by immunoSEQ multiplex PCR, the TCRdb table keeps only in-frame clones and is missing some. The table has about 150,000 clones, roughly 79% seen once. The sequenced material came from PBMCs. This chain joins TRBV9 and TRBJ1-1, with TRBD1 as a possible D gene (6 bases). The source is a male donor in good health and CMV-seronegative. The CDR3 here is CASSFGQMNTEAFF. CDR3 nucleotides: TGTGCCAGCAGCTTTGGACAGATGAACACTGAAGCTTTCTTT. The entire variable domain, with the rest obtained from reference TRBV9 and TRBJ1-1, is as follows: DSGVTQTPKHLITATGQRVTLRCSPRSGDLSVYWYQQSLDQGLQFLIQYYNGEERAKGNILERFSAQQFPDLHSELNLSSLELGDSALYFCASSFGQMNTEAFFGQGTRLTVV.